These T cell receptor beta chains were read from a single sample in a study of T cell responses to AZD1222 COVID-19 vaccine. Some clones are missing from TCRdb's copy, which holds only in-frame ones; the method was immunoSEQ multiplex PCR. Seen here are about 120,000 clones, about 83% observed once, and the top ten hold 10% to 15%. This sample comprised peripheral blood, obtained on day 0 of AZD1222 vaccination. These receptors were obtained from an adult in good health. CDR3s include the opening cysteine and the closing phenylalanine or tryptophan. The order of the fields is clone size, V gene, J gene, D gene, CDR3 DNA, CDR3 protein. D genes are given only for firm matches. Size values are once, few and many counts, or a class for expanded clones, and some rows have none.

>-|TRBV20-1|TRBJ2-7|TRBD1
TGCAGTGCTCCCAGGGGGCTCGAGCAGTACTTC
CSAPRGLEQYF
>-|TRBV7-9|TRBJ2-2|TRBD1
TGTGCCAGCAGCTTAGGAAGGACAGGGTTCACCGGGGAGCTGTTTTTT
CASSLGRTGFTGELFF
>-|TRBV6-2/TRBV6-3|TRBJ2-5|TRBD1
TGTGCCAGCAGTTACCCCACAGGGGATACGAGGGAGACCCAGTACTTC
CASSYPTGDTRETQYF
>few|TRBV29-1|TRBJ1-2|TRBD1
TGCAGCGTTGAAGAAGGGACAGGGTACGCGTATGGCTACACCTTC
CSVEEGTGYAYGYTF
>-|TRBV28|TRBJ1-2|TRBD1
TGTGCCAGCAGTTCCAGGGGGCGAGGCTACACCTTC
CASSSRGRGYTF
>-|TRBV7-2|TRBJ2-2|TRBD1
TGTGCCAGCAGCAGAGGACAGGGTAACACCGGGGAGCTGTTTTTT
CASSRGQGNTGELFF
>once|TRBV28|TRBJ1-2|-
TGTGCCAGCAGCGACAGGTTTGGCTACACCTTC
CASSDRFGYTF
>-|TRBV18|TRBJ1-4|TRBD1
TGTGCCAGCTCACTAGGACAGGATGTCGGTGAAAAACTGTTTTTT
CASSLGQDVGEKLFF
>-|TRBV7-6|TRBJ2-7|TRBD2
TGTGCCAGCAGCCCGGGGACTAGCGGGAGTAAAATTTACGAGCAGTACTTC
CASSPGTSGSKIYEQYF
>-|TRBV19|TRBJ2-3|-
TGTGCCAGTAGTATCGGGGGACAGCCCACAGATACGCAGTATTTT
CASSIGGQPTDTQYF
>few|TRBV27|TRBJ2-1|TRBD2
TGTGCCAGCTGGGGTAGCGGGAGGTCGGGGAATGAGCAGTTCTTC
CASWGSGRSGNEQFF
>-|TRBV6-5|TRBJ2-2|-
TGTGCCAGCAGGGGGACTTTAATGAACACCGGGGAGCTGTTTTTT
CASRGTLMNTGELFF
>-|TRBV19|TRBJ1-2|-
TGTGCCAGTAGTAGCTGGACACGGTATGGCTACACCTTC
CASSSWTRYGYTF
>-|TRBV6-6|TRBJ2-6|-
TGTGCCAGCAGTCGCGCAGGGGCTGTACCTGGGGCCAACGTCCTGACTTTC
CASSRAGAVPGANVLTF
>-|TRBV19|TRBJ1-1|-
TGTGCCAGTAGTCGGACGGGGGCCCGCACTGAAGCTTTCTTT
CASSRTGARTEAFF
>-|TRBV28|TRBJ1-1|-
TGTGCCAGCAGCACCGGCCCCTCTCGAGCTTTCTTT
CASSTGPSRAFF
>few|TRBV6-1|TRBJ2-1|-
TGTGCCAGCAGTGAAGTGTTAGGAAGGAGTTTCTTC
CASSEVLGRSFF
>-|TRBV10-2|TRBJ2-7|-
TGCGCCAGCAGTGAGGCCTACGAGCAGTACTTC
CASSEAYEQYF
>once|TRBV28|TRBJ1-2|-
TGTGCCACCAGAAACTATGGCTACACCTTC
CATRNYGYTF
>few|TRBV6-5|TRBJ2-7|TRBD1
TGTGCCAGCCTCCGGGGACAGGGTTACGAGCAGTACTTC
CASLRGQGYEQYF
>-|TRBV28|TRBJ2-1|-
TGTGCCAGCAGTTTGAGTGGAGGATCTGATGAGCAGTTCTTC
CASSLSGGSDEQFF
>-|TRBV19|TRBJ1-6|TRBD1
TGTGCCAGTAGGAAATCCGGGACAGAGAATTCACCCCTCCACTTT
CASRKSGTENSPLHF
>-|TRBV7-6|TRBJ1-4|TRBD1
TGTGCCAGCAGCTTATCAACAGGGGCGTCTAATGAAAAACTGTTTTTT
CASSLSTGASNEKLFF
>-|TRBV2|TRBJ2-1|-
TGTGCCAGCGTACTCCGGGACACCAAATACAATGAGCAGTTCTTC
CASVLRDTKYNEQFF
>-|TRBV18|TRBJ2-5|-
TGTGCCAGCTCCCCGGAAACGGGACCGACCCCGAAGCCCCAGTACTTC
CASSPETGPTPKPQYF
>-|TRBV2|TRBJ2-5|-
TGTGCCAGCAGTGCCCAAGAGACCCAGTACTTC
CASSAQETQYF
>-|TRBV30|TRBJ2-1|-
TGTGCCTGGAGTCAGACGGGACAAAAAACTCGATATGAGCAGTTCTTC
CAWSQTGQKTRYEQFF
>-|TRBV28|TRBJ1-2|TRBD1
TGTGCCAGCAGACGCCCGGGACAGCCCCTTGGCGGCTACACCTTC
CASRRPGQPLGGYTF
>-|TRBV28|TRBJ1-2|-
TGTGCCAGCACCCCCGGCGGCAGCCTTAACTATGGCTACACCTTC
CASTPGGSLNYGYTF
>-|TRBV24-1|TRBJ1-4|-
TGTGCCACCAGTGATCCCCGGGAGGAAAAACTGTTTTTT
CATSDPREEKLFF
>-|TRBV10-3|TRBJ1-2|-
TGTGCCATCAGTGAGTCGGTCAGCGGGCTTTATGGCTACACCTTC
CAISESVSGLYGYTF
>-|TRBV25-1|TRBJ1-3|TRBD1
TGTGCCAGCAGTGAATTCGGAATTGGACAGGCGAGAAACACCATATATTTT
CASSEFGIGQARNTIYF
>-|TRBV5-6|TRBJ1-5|TRBD1
TGTGCCAGCAGCCAATCTACCGGGACAGTGGGAAGCCAGCCCCAGCATTTT
CASSQSTGTVGSQPQHF
>-|TRBV11-2|TRBJ1-2|-
TGTGCCAGCAGCATGGAGAGGGTTGCAGCCTATGGCTACACCTTC
CASSMERVAAYGYTF
>-|TRBV7-9|TRBJ2-1|-
TGTGCCAGCAGCTTGGGGGTTTCCTACAATGAGCAGTTCTTC
CASSLGVSYNEQFF
>-|TRBV18|TRBJ1-5|-
TGTGCCAGCTCCCCGAAAGATATCGGGGGAAATCAGCCCCAGCATTTT
CASSPKDIGGNQPQHF
>-|TRBV7-2|TRBJ2-7|-
TGTGCCAGCAGCTTAAAGGATTTCTACGAGCAGTACTTC
CASSLKDFYEQYF
>-|TRBV11-2|TRBJ2-7|-
TGTGCCAGCAGCTCGAATAGAGTAGGGGACGAGCAGTACTTC
CASSSNRVGDEQYF
>-|TRBV30|TRBJ1-2|-
TGTGCCTGGAGTGTCGGGGCCCGCTCCTGGGGCTACACCTTC
CAWSVGARSWGYTF
>-|TRBV19|TRBJ1-5|TRBD1
TGTGCCAGTAGTATAGGGCAGGCAGGGGGCGGACGCAATCAGCCCCAGCATTTT
CASSIGQAGGGRNQPQHF
>-|TRBV28|TRBJ1-6|TRBD1
TGTGCCAGCAGTCCCTCCAGGGGGCATTCACCCCTCCACTTT
CASSPSRGHSPLHF
>-|TRBV9|TRBJ2-2|-
TGTGCCAGCAGCGTAGCTGCTGGGAACACCGGGGAGCTGTTTTTT
CASSVAAGNTGELFF
>-|TRBV3-1/TRBV3-2|TRBJ2-5|TRBD2
TGTGCCAGCAGCTCCAGACTAGCGGACAAACAAGAGACCCAGTACTTC
CASSSRLADKQETQYF